This T cell receptor (beta chain) stems from a study of T cell responses to AZD1222 COVID-19 vaccine. Germline V CDR1 and CDR2: SGHDT, YYEEEE. V shed 5 bases and J shed 5 bases, with 16 bases lying between them. CDR3 length: 14 amino acids. Data came from immunoSEQ multiplex PCR; TCRdb stores just in-frame clones and leaves some out. The table includes over 70,000 clones, around nine tenths detected once. In regard to this clone: Its specificity is unknown.

General study points: At study baseline, merely several AZD1222 recipients were seropositive. Spike-specific TCRs gained breadth and depth after people received two AZD1222 doses. Donors in the cohort were predominantly white British and more often female, and clonal diversity was possibly underestimated.

Material: peripheral blood, obtained 28 days after the second AZD1222 dose. The receptor was isolated from an adult who received the AZD1222 COVID-19 vaccine. This chain uses TRBV5-6 with TRBJ2-5; unclear D gene. CDR3 protein: CASSSTVEWETQYF. The DNA of the CDR3 is TGTGCCAGCAGTTCTACAGTGGAATGGGAGACCCAGTACTTC.